This T cell receptor beta chain was profiled in a study of T cells in Graves' hyperthyroidism and ophthalmopathy. Study-level results: Through a model of 13 V-J features, ophthalmopathy was separated from stable hyperthyroidism. Blood also carried most thyroid clonotypes expanded above 0.001.

What was amplified from RNA transcripts were TCR beta CDR3 regions. The primer set for the first-round RT-PCR of the TCR CDR3 was HTBI. TCRdb analysed the multiplex PCR reads with MiXCR anew, one entry per CDR3 protein. The sample shows approximately 510,000 distinct CDR3 sequences, about a fifth of them seen only once. This clonotype was seen repeatedly, ten times or more. Its antigen remains unidentified. The germline gives CDR1 MGHDK, CDR2 SYGVNS. V was cut by 4 bases and J by 10 bases, with 10 bases left in between. The CDR3 extends over 11 amino acids. Patients aged 18 to 65 had newly diagnosed hyperthyroidism of under 2 months' duration.

This receptor was identified in a man aged 18-30 years with Graves' hyperthyroidism. The chain is built from TRBV25-1 and TRBJ1-1; D gene unclear. The sample was blood. The CDR3 reads CASSGYIGAFF. The CDR3 DNA sequence: TGTGCCAGCAGTGGGTACATAGGAGCTTTCTTT.